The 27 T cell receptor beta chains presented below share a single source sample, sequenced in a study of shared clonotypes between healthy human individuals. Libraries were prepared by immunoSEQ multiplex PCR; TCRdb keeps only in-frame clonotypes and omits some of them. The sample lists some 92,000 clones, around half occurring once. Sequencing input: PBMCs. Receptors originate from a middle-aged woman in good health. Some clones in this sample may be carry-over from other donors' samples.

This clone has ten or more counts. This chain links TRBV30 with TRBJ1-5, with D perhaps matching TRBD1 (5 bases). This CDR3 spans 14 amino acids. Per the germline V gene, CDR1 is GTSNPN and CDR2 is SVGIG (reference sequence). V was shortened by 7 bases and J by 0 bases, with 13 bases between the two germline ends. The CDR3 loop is CALSGDFSNQPQHF. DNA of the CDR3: TGTGCCTTGTCGGGGGATTTTAGCAATCAGCCCCAGCATTTT.

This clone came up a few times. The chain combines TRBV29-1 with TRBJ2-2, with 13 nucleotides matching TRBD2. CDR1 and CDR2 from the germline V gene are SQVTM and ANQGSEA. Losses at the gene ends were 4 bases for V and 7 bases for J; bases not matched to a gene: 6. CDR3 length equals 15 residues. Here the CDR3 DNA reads TGCAGCGTTGCGGGGACTAGCGGGACTGGCGGGGAGCTGTTTTTT. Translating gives CSVAGTSGTGGELFF.

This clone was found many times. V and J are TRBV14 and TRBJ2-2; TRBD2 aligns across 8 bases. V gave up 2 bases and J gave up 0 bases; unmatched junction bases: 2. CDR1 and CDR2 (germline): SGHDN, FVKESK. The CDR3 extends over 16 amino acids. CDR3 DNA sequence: TGTGCCAGCAGCCAAAGGCGGGGGGCGAACACCGGGGAGCTGTTTTTT. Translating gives CASSQRRGANTGELFF.

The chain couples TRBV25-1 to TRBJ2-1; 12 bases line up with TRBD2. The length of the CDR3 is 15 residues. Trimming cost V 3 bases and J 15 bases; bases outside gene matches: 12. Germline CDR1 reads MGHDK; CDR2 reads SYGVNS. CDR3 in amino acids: CASSDLAGGPYKGFF. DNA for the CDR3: TGTGCCAGCAGTGATCTAGCGGGGGGGCCCTACAAAGGGTTCTTC.

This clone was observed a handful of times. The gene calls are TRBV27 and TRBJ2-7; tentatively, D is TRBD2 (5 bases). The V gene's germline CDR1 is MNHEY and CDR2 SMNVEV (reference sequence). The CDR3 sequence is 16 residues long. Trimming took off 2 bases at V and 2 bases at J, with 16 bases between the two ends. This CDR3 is CASSLPSREITYEQYF. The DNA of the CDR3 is TGTGCCAGCAGTTTACCCTCTAGGGAGATAACCTACGAGCAGTACTTC.

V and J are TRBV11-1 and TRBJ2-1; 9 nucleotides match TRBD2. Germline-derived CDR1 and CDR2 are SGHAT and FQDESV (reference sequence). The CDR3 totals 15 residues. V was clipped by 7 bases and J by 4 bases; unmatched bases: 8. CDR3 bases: TGTGCCAGCACCCTTAGCGGGAGAGAATACAATGAGCAGTTCTTC. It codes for CASTLSGREYNEQFF.

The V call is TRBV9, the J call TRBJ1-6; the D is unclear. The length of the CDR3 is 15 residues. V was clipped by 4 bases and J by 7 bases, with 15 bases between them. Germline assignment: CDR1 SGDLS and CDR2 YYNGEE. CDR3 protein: CASSPRPGKNSPLHF. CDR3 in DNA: TGTGCCAGCAGCCCCCGGCCCGGTAAAAATTCACCCCTCCACTTT.

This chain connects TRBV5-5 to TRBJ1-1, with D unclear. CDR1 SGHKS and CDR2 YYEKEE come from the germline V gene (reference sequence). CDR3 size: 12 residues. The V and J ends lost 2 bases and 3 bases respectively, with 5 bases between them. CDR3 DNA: TGTGCCAGCAGCTTAGACTACACTGAAGCTTTCTTT. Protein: CASSLDYTEAFF.

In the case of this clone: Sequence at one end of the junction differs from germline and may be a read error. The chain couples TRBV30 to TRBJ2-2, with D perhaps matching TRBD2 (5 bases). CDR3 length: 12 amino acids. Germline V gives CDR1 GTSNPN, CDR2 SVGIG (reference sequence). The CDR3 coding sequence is TGTGCCTGGAACTTAGCGCCCGGGGAGCTGTTCTTT. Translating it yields CAWNLAPGELFF.

CDR3 nucleotide sequence: TGCGCCAGCAGCACCGACAGCGATGGCTATGGCTACACCTTC. Residues: CASSTDSDGYGYTF. The gene calls are TRBV5-1 and TRBJ1-2, with D possibly being TRBD1 (5 bases). Germline-derived CDR1 and CDR2 are SGHRS and YFSETQ. The CDR3 runs 14 residues. Trimming took off 4 bases at V and 4 bases at J, with 14 bases between the two ends. Filled out from reference TRBV5-1 and TRBJ1-2, the complete variable domain reads KAGVTQTPRYLIKTRGQQVTLSCSPISGHRSVSWYQQTPGQGLQFLFEYFSETQRNKGNFPGRFSGRQFSNSRSEMNVSTLELGDSALYLCASSTDSDGYGYTFGSGTRLTVV.

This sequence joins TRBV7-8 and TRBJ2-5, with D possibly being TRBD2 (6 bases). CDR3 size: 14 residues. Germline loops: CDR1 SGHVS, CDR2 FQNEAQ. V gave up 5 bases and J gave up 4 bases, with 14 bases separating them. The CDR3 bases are TGTGCCAGCAGCAACAGGAGGGCAGGAGAGACCCAGTACTTC. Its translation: CASSNRRAGETQYF.

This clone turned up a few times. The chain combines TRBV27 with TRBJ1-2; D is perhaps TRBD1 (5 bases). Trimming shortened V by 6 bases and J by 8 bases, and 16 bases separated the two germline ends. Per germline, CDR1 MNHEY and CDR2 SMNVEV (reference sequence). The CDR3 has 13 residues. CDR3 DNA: TGTGCCAGCAGCCGGCAGGGCTTGGGGGGCTACACCTTC. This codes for CASSRQGLGGYTF.

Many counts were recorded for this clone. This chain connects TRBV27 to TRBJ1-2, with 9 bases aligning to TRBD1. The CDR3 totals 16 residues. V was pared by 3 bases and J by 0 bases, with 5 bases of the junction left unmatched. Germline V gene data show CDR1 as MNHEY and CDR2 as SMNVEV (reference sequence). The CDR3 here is CASSFTGGRTNYGYTF. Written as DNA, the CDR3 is TGTGCCAGCAGTTTTACAGGGGGCCGAACTAACTATGGCTACACCTTC.

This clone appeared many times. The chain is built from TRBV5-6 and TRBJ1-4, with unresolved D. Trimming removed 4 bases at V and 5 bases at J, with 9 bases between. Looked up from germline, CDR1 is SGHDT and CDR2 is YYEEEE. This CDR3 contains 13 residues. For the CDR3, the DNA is TGTGCCAGCAGCCCCGAGAGAAATGAAAAACTGTTTTTT. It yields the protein CASSPERNEKLFF.

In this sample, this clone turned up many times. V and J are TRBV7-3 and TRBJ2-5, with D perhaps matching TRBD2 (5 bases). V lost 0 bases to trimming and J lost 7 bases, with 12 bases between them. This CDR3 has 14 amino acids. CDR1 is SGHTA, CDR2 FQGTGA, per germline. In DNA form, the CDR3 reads TGTGCCAGCAGCTTAACGCCTCAGGCGGGGACCCAGTACTTC. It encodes CASSLTPQAGTQYF. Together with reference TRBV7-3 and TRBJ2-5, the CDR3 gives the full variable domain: GAGVSQTPSNKVTEKGKYVELRCDPISGHTALYWYRQSLGQGPEFLIYFQGTGAADDSGLPNDRFFAVRPEGSVSTLKIQRTERGDSAVYLCASSLTPQAGTQYFGPGTRLLVL.

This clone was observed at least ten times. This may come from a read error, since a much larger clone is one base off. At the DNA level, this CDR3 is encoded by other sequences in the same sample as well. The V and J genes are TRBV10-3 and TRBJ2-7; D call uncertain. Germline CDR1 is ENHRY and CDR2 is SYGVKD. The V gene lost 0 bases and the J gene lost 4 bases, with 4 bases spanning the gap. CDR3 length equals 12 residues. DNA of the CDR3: TGTGCCATCAGTGAGTCGGGGTACGAGCAGTACTTC. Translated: CAISESGYEQYF.

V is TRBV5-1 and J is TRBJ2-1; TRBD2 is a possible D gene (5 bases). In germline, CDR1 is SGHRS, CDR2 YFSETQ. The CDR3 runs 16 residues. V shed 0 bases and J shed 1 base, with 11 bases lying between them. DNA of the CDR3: TGCGCCAGCAGCTTGGGTGTTAGCGCGTCCTACAATGAGCAGTTCTTC. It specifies CASSLGVSASYNEQFF.

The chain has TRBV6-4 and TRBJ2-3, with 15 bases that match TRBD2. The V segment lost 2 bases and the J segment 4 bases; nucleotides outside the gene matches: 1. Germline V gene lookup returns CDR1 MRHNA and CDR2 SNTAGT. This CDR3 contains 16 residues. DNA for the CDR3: TGTGCCAGCAGTGACGGACTAGCGGGAGGGGCAGATACGCAGTATTTT. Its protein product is CASSDGLAGGADTQYF.

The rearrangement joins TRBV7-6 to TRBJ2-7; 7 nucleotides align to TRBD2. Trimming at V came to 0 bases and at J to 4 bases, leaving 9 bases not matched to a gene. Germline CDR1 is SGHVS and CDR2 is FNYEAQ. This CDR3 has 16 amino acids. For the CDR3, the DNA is TGTGCCAGCAGCTTAGCTAGTGCTAGCGGTTATTACGAGCAGTACTTC. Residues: CASSLASASGYYEQYF.

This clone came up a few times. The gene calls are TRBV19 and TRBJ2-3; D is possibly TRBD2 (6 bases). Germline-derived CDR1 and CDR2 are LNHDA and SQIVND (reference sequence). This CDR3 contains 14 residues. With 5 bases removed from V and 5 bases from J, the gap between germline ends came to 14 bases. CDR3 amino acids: CASSPLLRGDTQYF. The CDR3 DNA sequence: TGTGCCAGTAGTCCCCTCCTGCGGGGAGATACGCAGTATTTT.

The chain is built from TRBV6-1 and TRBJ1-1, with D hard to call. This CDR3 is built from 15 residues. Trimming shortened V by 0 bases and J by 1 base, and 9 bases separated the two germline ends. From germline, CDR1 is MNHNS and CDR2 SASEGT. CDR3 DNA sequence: TGTGCCAGCAGTGAAGCGGTGGAGGGGAACACTGAAGCTTTCTTT. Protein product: CASSEAVEGNTEAFF.

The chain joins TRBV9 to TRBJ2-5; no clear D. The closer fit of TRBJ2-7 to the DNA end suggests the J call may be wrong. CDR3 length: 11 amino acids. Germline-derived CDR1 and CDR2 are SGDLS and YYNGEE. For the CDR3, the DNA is TGTGCCAGCAGTGAAGTGACCGAGCAGTACTTC. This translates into CASSEVTEQYF.

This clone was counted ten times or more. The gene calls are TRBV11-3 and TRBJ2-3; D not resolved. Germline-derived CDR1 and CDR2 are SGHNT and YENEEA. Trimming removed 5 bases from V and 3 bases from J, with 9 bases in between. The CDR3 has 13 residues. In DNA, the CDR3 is TGTGCCAGCAGCCCCGCCTTAACAGATACGCAGTATTTT. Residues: CASSPALTDTQYF.

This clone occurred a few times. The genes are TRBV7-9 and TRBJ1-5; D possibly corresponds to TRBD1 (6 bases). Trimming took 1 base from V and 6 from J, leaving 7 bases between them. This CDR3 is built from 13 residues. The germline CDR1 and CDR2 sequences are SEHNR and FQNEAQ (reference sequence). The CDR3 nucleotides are TGTGCCAGCAGCTTAGTAGGGGGTCAGCCCCAGCATTTT. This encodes CASSLVGGQPQHF.

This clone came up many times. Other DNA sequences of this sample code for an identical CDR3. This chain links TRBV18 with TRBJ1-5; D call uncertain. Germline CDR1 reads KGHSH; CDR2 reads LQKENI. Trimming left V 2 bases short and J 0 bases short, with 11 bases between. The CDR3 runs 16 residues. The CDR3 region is CASSPLPQSSNQPQHF. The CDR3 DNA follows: TGTGCCAGCTCACCATTACCACAGAGTAGCAATCAGCCCCAGCATTTT. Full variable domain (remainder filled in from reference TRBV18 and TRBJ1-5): NAGVMQNPRHLVRRRGQEARLRCSPMKGHSHVYWYRQLPEEGLKFMVYLQKENIIDESGMPKERFSAEFPKEGPSILRIQQVVRGDSAAYFCASSPLPQSSNQPQHFGDGTRLSIL.

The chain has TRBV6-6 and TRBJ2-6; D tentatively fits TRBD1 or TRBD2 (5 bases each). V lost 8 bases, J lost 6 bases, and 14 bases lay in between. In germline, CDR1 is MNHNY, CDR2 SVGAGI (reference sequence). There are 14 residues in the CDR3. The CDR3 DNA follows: TGTGCCAGCCTAGGGACCCGAGAGGCCAACGTCCTGACTTTC. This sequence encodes CASLGTREANVLTF.

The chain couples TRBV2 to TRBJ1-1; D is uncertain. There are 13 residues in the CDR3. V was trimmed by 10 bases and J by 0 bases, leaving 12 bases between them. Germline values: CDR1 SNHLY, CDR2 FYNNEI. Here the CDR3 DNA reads TGTGCCACCCACAGAGAATTGAACACTGAAGCTTTCTTT. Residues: CATHRELNTEAFF.